There are many counts of the clone carrying this T cell receptor beta chain. Its antigen remains unidentified. The DNA ends 3 residues before the CDR3 does, and the rest of the CDR3 is filled in from the germline J gene. The assay was immunoSEQ multiplex PCR, and TCRdb's table has in-frame clones only and misses some. The sample contains tens of thousands of clones, none of them singletons. This sample was taken from a study of T cell clonality in common variable immunodeficiency. Overall study findings and caveats: Fewer TCRbeta clones were shared among CVID subjects than controls. What drives increased CVID clonality needs T cell subpopulation sequencing. Fewer deletions and N-nucleotide insertions were reportedly seen in common variable immunodeficiency TCR beta sequences.

Per the germline V gene, CDR1 is GTSNPN and CDR2 is SVGIG (reference sequence). Deletions cut 1 base from V and 9 bases from J, with 19 bases between. CDR3 size: 15 residues. The specimen was peripheral blood mononuclear cells. The clonotype comes from a person aged 18 to 70 in good health. The chain is built from TRBV30 and TRBJ2-1, with unresolved D. CDR3 DNA, as far as it was read: TGTGCCTGGAGTGGTTCGGTGAGTTTGCTTGGTGAG. Its protein product is CAWSGSVSLLGE. The whole CDR3 sequence reads CAWSGSVSLLGEQFF. Complete variable domain (other parts from reference TRBV30 and TRBJ2-1): SQTIHQWPATLVQPVGSPLSLECTVEGTSNPNLYWYRQAAGRGLQLLFYSVGIGQISSEVPQNLSASRPQDRQFILSSKKLLLSDSGFYLCAWSGSVSLLGEQFFGPGTRLTVL.